These 32 T cell receptor beta chains were all obtained from the same sample, sequenced in a study of blood T cells in healthy people across ages. Together with a sample-barcoded 5' primer, a J-beta primer mix was included in a second PCR lasting roughly 6 to 12 cycles. TCRdb used MiXCR to reprocess the 5' RACE reads, holding one entry per CDR3 protein. Among more than 750,000 distinct CDR3 sequences, almost 30% were seen once, and the ten largest hold roughly 10%. This sample was also put to use in a study of T cells of mothers and their children.

Sequenced sample: blood. The receptors stem from a woman aged 35 to 49 in good health.

V gene TRBV7-2 combines with J gene TRBJ1-1; the D is unclear. The CDR3 loop spans 15 amino acids. V lost 5 bases and J 0 bases, leaving 13 bases between the germline ends. Germline CDR1 and CDR2: SGHTA and FQGNSA. CDR3 in amino acids: CASSPRRRMNTEAFF. CDR3 DNA sequence: TGTGCCAGCAGCCCCCGTCGGAGAATGAACACTGAAGCTTTCTTT.

The sample holds one count of this clonotype. A much larger clone is a single base away; this may be a read error. The V and J genes are TRBV14 and TRBJ2-7; 8 bases agree with TRBD1. V trimming: 8 bases; J trimming: 2 bases; junction bases outside the gene matches: 11. The CDR3 has 15 amino acids. Germline loops: CDR1 SGHDN, CDR2 FVKESK. The CDR3, as DNA: TGTGCCAGCCGCTCTAGAGCGACAGGGGCCTACGAGCAGTACTTC. Translation gives CASRSRATGAYEQYF.

V is TRBV21-1 and J is TRBJ1-2; the table calls TRBD1, which could not be checked here. TRBV21-1 is termed a pseudogene. The CDR3 has 16 residues. The CDR3 DNA is TGTGCCGGCAGCAAAGAGAACGGGACAGGGTGTTACGGCTACACCTTC. This gives the protein CAGSKENGTGCYGYTF.

The chain uses TRBV29-1 and TRBJ1-2; 8 bases are shared with TRBD1. CDR3 length: 13 residues. The V gene's germline CDR1 is SQVTM and CDR2 ANQGSEA. V gave up 3 bases and J gave up 2 bases; unmatched junction bases: 2. As DNA, the CDR3 is TGCAGCGTTGATTGGACAGGGAACTATGGCTACACCTTC. It specifies CSVDWTGNYGYTF.

A few counts support this clonotype. The chain links TRBV2 to TRBJ1-1; D might be TRBD1 (5 bases). V was clipped by 2 bases and J by 5 bases, with 12 bases between them. The CDR3 consists of 14 residues. CDR1 is SNHLY and CDR2 is FYNNEI in the germline V gene. CDR3 in amino acids: CASSEMGEKTEAFF. The CDR3 nucleotides read TGTGCCAGCAGTGAAATGGGGGAGAAGACTGAAGCTTTCTTT.

This sequence joins TRBV5-1 and TRBJ1-5; D remains ambiguous. The CDR3 loop spans 14 amino acids. Germline lookup yields CDR1 SGHRS and CDR2 YFSETQ. V lost 0 bases to trimming and J lost 9 bases, with 13 bases between them. CDR3 nucleotides: TGCGCCAGCAGCTTGGCCGCATTCTTGGGGCCCCAGCATTTT. As protein: CASSLAAFLGPQHF.

The chain carries TRBV29-1 and TRBJ2-1; 7 nucleotides agree with TRBD2. Germline assignment: CDR1 SQVTM and CDR2 ANQGSEA. J lost 7 bases, V lost 1 base, and 7 bases had no gene match. The CDR3 has 14 amino acids. CDR3 protein: CSVEGGLGGNEQFF. The CDR3, as DNA: TGCAGCGTTGAAGGAGGACTAGGAGGGAATGAGCAGTTCTTC.

Regarding this clonotype: Being one base from a much bigger clone, this may be a read error. In nucleotides, the CDR3 is TGTGCCAGCAGTACGACAGGGGTTGACGAGCAGTACTTC. Translating gives CASSTTGVDEQYF. The J gene is TRBJ2-4, the V gene TRBV12-3 or TRBV12-4, with TRBD1 matching 8 bases. The J call is in doubt because the DNA end fits TRBJ2-7 better. The CDR3 has 13 amino acids.

This clonotype was counted between two and nine times. The chain has TRBV29-1 and TRBJ2-5; 9 positions agree with TRBD1. The tail of the sequence fits TRBJ2-7 better, so the J call may be wrong. CDR1 SQVTM and CDR2 ANQGSEA come from the germline V gene. The CDR3 loop spans 12 amino acids. CDR3 bases: TGCAGCGGTGTAGGGACAGGGAACGAGCAGTACTTC. It encodes CSGVGTGNEQYF.

The chain uses TRBV5-1 and TRBJ1-2, with D possibly being TRBD1 (5 bases). The CDR3 has 14 amino acids. Trimming took off 0 bases at V and 5 bases at J, with 11 bases between the two ends. Looked up from germline, CDR1 is SGHRS and CDR2 is YFSETQ. Here the CDR3 DNA reads TGCGCCAGCAGCTTGGGGCAGGGTCAATATGGCTACACCTTC. This encodes CASSLGQGQYGYTF. The full variable domain, rest sourced from reference TRBV5-1 and TRBJ1-2, is KAGVTQTPRYLIKTRGQQVTLSCSPISGHRSVSWYQQTPGQGLQFLFEYFSETQRNKGNFPGRFSGRQFSNSRSEMNVSTLELGDSALYLCASSLGQGQYGYTFGSGTRLTVV.

This clonotype was picked up many times. The rearrangement uses TRBV5-1 and TRBJ2-7, with D perhaps matching TRBD2 (6 bases). The CDR3 sequence is 15 residues long. Germline CDR1 and CDR2: SGHRS and YFSETQ. The ends were cut back, 0 bases at V and 5 bases at J, with 15 bases in the middle. CDR3 sequence (DNA): TGCGCCAGCAGCTTGGGACAGACTAGTCGCCACGAGCAGTACTTC. Amino acids: CASSLGQTSRHEQYF.

This chain uses TRBV4-3 with TRBJ1-4; D remains ambiguous. The CDR3 length is 17 residues. Trimming left V 0 bases short and J 4 bases short, with 15 bases between. Germline CDR1 and CDR2: LGHNA and YSLEER. CDR3: CASSQEFPRKINEKLFF. DNA of the CDR3: TGCGCCAGCAGCCAAGAATTTCCCCGGAAGATTAATGAAAAACTGTTTTTT.

For this clonotype: This may come from a read error, since a much larger clone is one base off. V is TRBV20-1 and J is TRBJ2-1; D perhaps matches TRBD2 (5 bases). Per the germline V gene, CDR1 is DFQATT and CDR2 is SNEGSKA (reference sequence). V was shortened by 6 bases and J by 10 bases, with 19 bases between the two germline ends. CDR3 length equals 13 residues. The CDR3 DNA is TGCAGTGCCCGACCTAGCTATAGCTACGAGCAGTTCTTC. Translated, it gives CSARPSYSYEQFF.

This clonotype has a count of ten or more. The junction departs from the called germline gene at one end, perhaps through a read error. This chain uses TRBV3-1 with TRBJ1-5; no definite D call. The CDR3 spans 13 residues. Germline-derived CDR1 and CDR2 are LGHDT and YNNKEL (reference sequence). The CDR3 bases are TGCGCCAGCAGCCAAGGCGGGAATCAGCCCCAGCATTTT. Protein sequence: CASSQGGNQPQHF.

The chain uses TRBV20-1 and TRBJ2-1; TRBD2 agrees at 9 bases. Trimming removed 1 base from V and 2 bases from J; junction bases left unmatched: 9. The CDR3 totals 17 residues. CDR1 and CDR2 from the germline V gene are DFQATT and SNEGSKA (reference sequence). CDR3 loop: CSARGPSGVGPYNEQFF. CDR3 sequence (DNA): TGCAGTGCTAGAGGTCCTAGCGGGGTTGGGCCCTACAATGAGCAGTTCTTC.

This chain connects TRBV9 to TRBJ1-2, with TRBD1 as a possible D gene (6 bases). Per the germline V gene, CDR1 is SGDLS and CDR2 is YYNGEE. CDR3 length equals 14 residues. Trimming shortened V by 0 bases and J by 5 bases, and 11 bases separated the two germline ends. CDR3 amino acids: CASSVAGARYGYTF. CDR3 DNA: TGTGCCAGCAGCGTAGCGGGGGCGAGGTATGGCTACACCTTC.

The rearrangement uses TRBV5-1 and TRBJ2-3; TRBD1 matches at 8 bases. Trimming at V came to 3 bases and at J to 1 base, leaving 10 bases not matched to a gene. This CDR3 contains 17 residues. Germline CDR1 and CDR2: SGHRS and YFSETQ. The CDR3 region has the DNA TGCGCCAGCAGCTCTGCAGCAGGGGGCTGGGGCACAGATACGCAGTATTTT. Translation: CASSSAAGGWGTDTQYF.

To note about this clonotype: A much larger clone differs from this one at a single base, so this may be a read error. The rearrangement links TRBV7-2 to TRBJ2-1; D might be TRBD2 (5 bases). Germline V gene data show CDR1 as SGHTA and CDR2 as FQGNSA. There are 13 residues in the CDR3. CDR3 coding DNA: TGTGCCTGCAGCCAGCGAGGAGGTAGTGAGCAGTTCTTC. Translated: CACSQRGGSEQFF.

This sequence joins TRBV6-5 and TRBJ1-2, with a tentative D call TRBD1 (6 bases). Trimming removed 5 bases at V and 2 bases at J, with 15 bases between. The germline V gene encodes CDR1 MNHEY and CDR2 SVGAGI. CDR3 size: 15 residues. The CDR3 spells CASSHGIGGNYGYTF. The CDR3 DNA reads TGTGCCAGCAGTCACGGAATCGGGGGCAACTATGGCTACACCTTC.

In regard to this clonotype: A much larger clone lies one base from this, so it may be a read error. The gene calls are TRBV15 and TRBJ2-7; D uncertain. Trimming removed 0 bases from V and 0 bases from J, with 15 bases in between. Germline V CDR1 and CDR2: LNHNV, YYDKDF (reference sequence). This CDR3 comprises 17 residues. CDR3 coding DNA: TGTGCCACCAGCAGAGATATCCTCGGGTCTAGCTCCTACGAGCAGTACTTC. As protein: CATSRDILGSSSYEQYF.

This clonotype was recorded once. A read error may produce the germline difference seen at one junction end. The chain links TRBV29-1 to TRBJ2-6, with D maybe TRBD1 (5 bases). The CDR3 consists of 13 residues. CDR1 is SQVTM, CDR2 ANQGSEA, per germline. CDR3 loop: CSVGISGANVRTF. DNA for the CDR3: TGCAGCGTGGGGATCTCTGGGGCCAACGTCCGGACTTTC.

This clonotype was seen a handful of times. This CDR3 reads CSVVGGDEKLFF. CDR3 bases: TGCAGCGTTGTCGGAGGGGATGAAAAACTGTTTTTT. The genes are TRBV29-1 and TRBJ1-4, with D possibly TRBD1 on 5 matching bases. Per the germline V gene, CDR1 is SQVTM and CDR2 is ANQGSEA. V was clipped by 4 bases and J by 6 bases, with 9 bases between them. The CDR3 sequence is 12 residues long.

Turning to this clonotype: A much larger clone is a single base away; this may be a read error. The V call is TRBV6-5, the J call TRBJ2-6; 8 bases line up with TRBD1. The CDR3 runs 15 residues. Losses at the gene ends were 6 bases for V and 0 bases for J; bases not matched to a gene: 1. Germline assignment: CDR1 MNHEY and CDR2 SVGAGI. The CDR3 loop reads CASRTGDSGANVLTF. The DNA of the CDR3 is TGTGCCAGCAGGACAGGGGACTCTGGGGCCAACGTCCTGACTTTC.

This clonotype was counted ten times or more. The CDR3 sequence is CASSRYRVGEETQYF. CDR3 DNA sequence: TGCGCCAGCAGCCGGTACAGGGTAGGGGAAGAGACCCAGTACTTC. V gene TRBV5-1 combines with J gene TRBJ2-5; D is perhaps TRBD1 (6 bases). Trimming stripped 4 bases from V and 3 bases from J, with 16 bases between. The CDR3 is 15 amino acids. CDR1 SGHRS and CDR2 YFSETQ come from the germline V gene. The whole variable domain, remainder taken from reference TRBV5-1 and TRBJ2-5, is KAGVTQTPRYLIKTRGQQVTLSCSPISGHRSVSWYQQTPGQGLQFLFEYFSETQRNKGNFPGRFSGRQFSNSRSEMNVSTLELGDSALYLCASSRYRVGEETQYFGPGTRLLVL.

The table lists this clonotype with a few counts. This chain joins TRBV19 and TRBJ2-1, with unresolved D. This CDR3 is 11 amino acids long. Germline V lookup: CDR1 LNHDA, CDR2 SQIVND (reference sequence). V lost 3 bases to trimming and J lost 9 bases, with 6 bases between them. The CDR3, as DNA: TGTGCCAGTAGTATGATAGGTGAGCAGTTCTTC. Its protein product is CASSMIGEQFF.

The gene calls are TRBV9 and TRBJ1-2; no firm D call. Per the germline V gene, CDR1 is SGDLS and CDR2 is YYNGEE. This CDR3 is built from 13 residues. V lost 4 bases and J 8 bases, leaving 15 bases between the germline ends. CDR3 sequence reads: CASSPLGGLGYTF. CDR3 in DNA: TGTGCCAGCAGCCCCCTTGGAGGGCTAGGCTACACCTTC.

The V call is TRBV7-9, the J call TRBJ2-3, with TRBD2 as a possible D gene (6 bases). CDR3 length: 13 residues. V was trimmed by 5 bases and J by 6 bases, leaving 12 bases between them. Per the germline V gene, CDR1 is SEHNR and CDR2 is FQNEAQ (reference sequence). CDR3 region: CASSPAGPDTQYF. The CDR3 DNA follows: TGTGCCAGCAGCCCCGCGGGGCCGGATACGCAGTATTTT.

The chain has TRBV28 and TRBJ1-1; the D is unclear. The CDR3 consists of 14 residues. Per germline, CDR1 MDHEN and CDR2 SYDVKM. V was cut by 1 base and J by 4 bases, with 10 bases left in between. This chain's CDR3 is CASSLSVIGTEAFF. The CDR3 DNA is TGTGCCAGCAGTTTATCAGTTATAGGCACTGAAGCTTTCTTT.

This clonotype was detected only a few times. The chain links TRBV15 to TRBJ1-1; D remains ambiguous. Trimming shortened V by 0 bases and J by 6 bases, and 14 bases separated the two germline ends. The CDR3 extends over 15 amino acids. Germline CDR1 is LNHNV and CDR2 is YYDKDF (reference sequence). CDR3 sequence (DNA): TGTGCCACCAGCAGAGATTACACCTCTAACGCTGAAGCTTTCTTT. Its protein is CATSRDYTSNAEAFF.

The chain couples TRBV7-9 to TRBJ1-1; D unresolved. The length of the CDR3 is 14 residues. Deletions cut 4 bases from V and 1 base from J, with 10 bases between. Germline CDR1 reads SEHNR; CDR2 reads FQNEAQ (reference sequence). This CDR3 is CASSSTRTNTEAFF. The CDR3 DNA reads TGTGCCAGCAGCTCTACCCGGACGAACACTGAAGCTTTCTTT.

The V call is TRBV5-1, the J call TRBJ2-1; either TRBD1 or TRBD2 may fit D (5 bases each). Trimming took off 6 bases at V and 9 bases at J, with 19 bases between the two ends. CDR3 length: 14 residues. The germline CDR1 and CDR2 sequences are SGHRS and YFSETQ. The CDR3 DNA follows: TGCGCCAGCACCCCGGACTCTATGGGGACTGAGCAGTTCTTC. It is translated as CASTPDSMGTEQFF.

The chain employs TRBV7-2 and TRBJ1-1; tentatively, D is TRBD1 (6 bases). The V and J ends lost 6 bases and 5 bases respectively, with 19 bases between them. The CDR3 is made up of 15 amino acids. Germline V gene lookup returns CDR1 SGHTA and CDR2 FQGNSA. The CDR3, as DNA: TGTGCCAGCAGTTTAACCCCGGGGGCGCGGACTGAAGCTTTCTTT. Protein sequence: CASSLTPGARTEAFF. Full variable domain (remainder filled in from reference TRBV7-2 and TRBJ1-1): GAGVSQSPSNKVTEKGKDVELRCDPISGHTALYWYRQSLGQGLEFLIYFQGNSAPDKSGLPSDRFSAERTGGSVSTLTIQRTQQEDSAVYLCASSLTPGARTEAFFGQGTRLTVV.